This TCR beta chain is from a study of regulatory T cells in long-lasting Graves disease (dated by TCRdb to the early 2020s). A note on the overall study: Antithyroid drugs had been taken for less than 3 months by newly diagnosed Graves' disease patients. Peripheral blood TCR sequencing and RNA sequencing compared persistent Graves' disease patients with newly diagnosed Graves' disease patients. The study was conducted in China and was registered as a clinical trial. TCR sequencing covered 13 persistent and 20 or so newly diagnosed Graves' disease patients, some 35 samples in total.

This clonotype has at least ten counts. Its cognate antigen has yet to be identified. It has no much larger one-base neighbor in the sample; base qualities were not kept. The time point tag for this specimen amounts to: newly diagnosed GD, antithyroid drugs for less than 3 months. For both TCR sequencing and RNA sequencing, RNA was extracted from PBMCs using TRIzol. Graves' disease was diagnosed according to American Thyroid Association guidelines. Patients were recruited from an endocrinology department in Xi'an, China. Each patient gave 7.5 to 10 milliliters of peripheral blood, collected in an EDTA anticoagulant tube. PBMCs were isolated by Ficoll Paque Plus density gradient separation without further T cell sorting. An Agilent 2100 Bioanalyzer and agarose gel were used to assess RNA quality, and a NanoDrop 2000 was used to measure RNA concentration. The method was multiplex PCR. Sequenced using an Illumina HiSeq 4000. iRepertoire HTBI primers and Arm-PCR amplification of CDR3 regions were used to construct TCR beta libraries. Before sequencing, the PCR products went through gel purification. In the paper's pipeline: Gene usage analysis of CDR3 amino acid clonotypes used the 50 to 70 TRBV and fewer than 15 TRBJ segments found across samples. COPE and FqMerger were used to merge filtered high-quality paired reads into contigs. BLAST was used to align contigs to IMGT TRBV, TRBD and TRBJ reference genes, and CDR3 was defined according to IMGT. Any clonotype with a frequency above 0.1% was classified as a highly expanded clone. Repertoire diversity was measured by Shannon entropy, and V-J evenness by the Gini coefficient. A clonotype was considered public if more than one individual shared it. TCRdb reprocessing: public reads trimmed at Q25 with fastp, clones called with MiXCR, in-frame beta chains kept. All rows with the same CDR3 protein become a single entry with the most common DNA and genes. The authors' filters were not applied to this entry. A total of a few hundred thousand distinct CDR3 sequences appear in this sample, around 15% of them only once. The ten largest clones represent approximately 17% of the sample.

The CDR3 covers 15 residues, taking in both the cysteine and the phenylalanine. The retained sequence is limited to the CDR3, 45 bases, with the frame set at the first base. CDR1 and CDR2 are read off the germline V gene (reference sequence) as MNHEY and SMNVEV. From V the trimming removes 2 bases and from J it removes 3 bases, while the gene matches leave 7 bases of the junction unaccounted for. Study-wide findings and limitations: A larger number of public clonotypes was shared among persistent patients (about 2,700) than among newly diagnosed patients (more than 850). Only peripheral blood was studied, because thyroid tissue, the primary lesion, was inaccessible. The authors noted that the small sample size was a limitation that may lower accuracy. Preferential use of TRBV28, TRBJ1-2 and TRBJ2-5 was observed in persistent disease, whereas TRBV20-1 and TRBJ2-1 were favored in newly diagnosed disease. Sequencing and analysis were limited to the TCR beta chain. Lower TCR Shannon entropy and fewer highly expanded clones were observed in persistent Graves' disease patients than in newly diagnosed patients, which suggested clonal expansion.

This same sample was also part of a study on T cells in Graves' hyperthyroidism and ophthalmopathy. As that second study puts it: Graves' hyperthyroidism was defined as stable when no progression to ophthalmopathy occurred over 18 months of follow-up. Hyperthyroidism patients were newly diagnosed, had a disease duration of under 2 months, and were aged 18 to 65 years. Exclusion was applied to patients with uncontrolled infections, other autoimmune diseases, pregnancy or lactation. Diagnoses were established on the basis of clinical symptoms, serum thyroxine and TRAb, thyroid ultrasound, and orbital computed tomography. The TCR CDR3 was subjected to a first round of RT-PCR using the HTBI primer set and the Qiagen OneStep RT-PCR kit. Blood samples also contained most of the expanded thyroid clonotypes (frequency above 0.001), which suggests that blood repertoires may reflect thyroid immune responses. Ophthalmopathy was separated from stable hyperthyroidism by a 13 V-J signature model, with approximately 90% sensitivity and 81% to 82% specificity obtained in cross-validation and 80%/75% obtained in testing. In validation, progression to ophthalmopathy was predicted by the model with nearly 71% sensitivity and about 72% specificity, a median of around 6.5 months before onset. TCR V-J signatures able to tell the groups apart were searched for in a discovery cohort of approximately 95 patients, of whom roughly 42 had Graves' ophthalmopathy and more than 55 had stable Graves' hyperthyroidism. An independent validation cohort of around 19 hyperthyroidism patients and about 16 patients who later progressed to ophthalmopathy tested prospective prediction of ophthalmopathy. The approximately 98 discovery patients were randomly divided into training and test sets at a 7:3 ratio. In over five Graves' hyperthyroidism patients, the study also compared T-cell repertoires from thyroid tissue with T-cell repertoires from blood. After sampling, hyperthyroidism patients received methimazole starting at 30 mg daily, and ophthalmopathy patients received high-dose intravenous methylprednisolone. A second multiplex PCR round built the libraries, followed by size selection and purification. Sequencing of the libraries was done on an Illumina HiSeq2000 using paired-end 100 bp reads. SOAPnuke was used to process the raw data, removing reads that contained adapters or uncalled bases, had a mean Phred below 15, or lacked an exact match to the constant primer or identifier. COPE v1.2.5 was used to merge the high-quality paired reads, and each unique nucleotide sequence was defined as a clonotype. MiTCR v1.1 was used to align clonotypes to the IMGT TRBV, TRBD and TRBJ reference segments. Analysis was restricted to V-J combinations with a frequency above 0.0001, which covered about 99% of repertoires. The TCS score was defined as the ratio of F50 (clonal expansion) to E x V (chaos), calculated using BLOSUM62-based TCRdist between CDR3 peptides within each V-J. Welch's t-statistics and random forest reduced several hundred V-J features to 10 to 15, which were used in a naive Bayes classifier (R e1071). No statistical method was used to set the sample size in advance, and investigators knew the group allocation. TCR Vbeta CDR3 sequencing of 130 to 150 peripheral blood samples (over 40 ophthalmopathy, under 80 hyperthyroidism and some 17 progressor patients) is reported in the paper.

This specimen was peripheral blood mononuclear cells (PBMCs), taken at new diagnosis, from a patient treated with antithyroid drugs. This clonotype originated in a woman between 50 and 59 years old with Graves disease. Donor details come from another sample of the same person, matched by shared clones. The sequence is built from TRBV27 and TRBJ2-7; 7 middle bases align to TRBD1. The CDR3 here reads CASSLGRQGGYEQYF. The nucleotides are TGTGCCAGCAGTTTAGGACGACAGGGCGGCTACGAGCAGTACTTC.